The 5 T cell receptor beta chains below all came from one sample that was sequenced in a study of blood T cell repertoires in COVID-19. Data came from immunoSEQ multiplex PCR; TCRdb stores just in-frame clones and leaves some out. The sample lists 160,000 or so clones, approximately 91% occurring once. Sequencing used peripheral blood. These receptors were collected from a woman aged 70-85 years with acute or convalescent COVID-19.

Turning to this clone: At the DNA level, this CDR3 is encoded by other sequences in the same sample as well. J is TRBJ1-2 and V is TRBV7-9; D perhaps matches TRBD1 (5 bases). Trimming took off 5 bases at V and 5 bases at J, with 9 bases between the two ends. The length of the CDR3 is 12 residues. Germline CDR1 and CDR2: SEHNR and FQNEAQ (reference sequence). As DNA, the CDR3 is TGTGCCAGCAGCCTGGACATTTATGGCTACACCTTC. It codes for CASSLDIYGYTF.

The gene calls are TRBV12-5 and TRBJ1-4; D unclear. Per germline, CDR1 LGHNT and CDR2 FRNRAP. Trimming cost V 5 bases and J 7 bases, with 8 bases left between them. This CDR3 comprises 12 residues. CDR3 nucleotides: TGTGCTAGTGGTACTCACAGTGAAAAACTGTTTTTT. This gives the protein CASGTHSEKLFF.

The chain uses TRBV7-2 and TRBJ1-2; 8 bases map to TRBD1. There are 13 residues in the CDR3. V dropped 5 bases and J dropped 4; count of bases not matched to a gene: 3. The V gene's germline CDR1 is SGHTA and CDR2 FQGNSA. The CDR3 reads CASSPTGGYGYTF. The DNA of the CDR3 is TGTGCCAGCAGCCCTACAGGGGGCTATGGCTACACCTTC. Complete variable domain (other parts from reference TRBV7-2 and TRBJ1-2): GAGVSQSPSNKVTEKGKDVELRCDPISGHTALYWYRQSLGQGLEFLIYFQGNSAPDKSGLPSDRFSAERTGGSVSTLTIQRTQQEDSAVYLCASSPTGGYGYTFGSGTRLTVV.

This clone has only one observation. The CDR3 loop reads CASKDRGPTDTQYF. CDR3 nucleotide sequence: TGTGCCAGCAAAGACAGGGGGCCCACAGATACGCAGTATTTT. The chain joins TRBV2 to TRBJ2-3, with TRBD1 matching over 10 bases. Trimming took 7 bases from V and 2 from J; bases not matched to a gene: 3. There are 14 residues in the CDR3. Germline CDR1 and CDR2: SNHLY and FYNNEI.

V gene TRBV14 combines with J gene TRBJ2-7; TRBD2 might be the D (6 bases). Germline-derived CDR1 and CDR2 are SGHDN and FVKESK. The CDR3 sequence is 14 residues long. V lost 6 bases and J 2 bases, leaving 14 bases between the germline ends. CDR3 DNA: TGTGCCAGCAGGGCGGGGCTCCCACCCTACGAGCAGTACTTC. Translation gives CASRAGLPPYEQYF.